The source of this TCR beta chain is a study of vaccination effects on CD4 cells after COVID-19. Study-wide context: Each participant received a vaccine that was either BNT162b2 or mRNA-1273, given as two doses. PBMC were cultured at roughly 2.2 million per well with roughly 10 IU/ml IL-2 and about 9.4 ug/ml peptides.

In the case of this clone: What it binds is unknown.

The V gene end was trimmed by 5 bases and the J gene end by 5 bases; junction bases not matched to a gene: 12. This CDR3 contains 16 residues. From germline, CDR1 is MDHEN and CDR2 SYDVKM. Researchers isolated CD4+ T cells once about 11 days of culture had elapsed. Assay: immunoSEQ multiplex PCR; the TCRdb copy retains only in-frame clones and omits some. The top ten hold approximately 5% of the sample, which has 50,000 or so clones, approximately 70% seen once. Study results and caveats: From healthy vaccinees, only 1 of 255 vaccine-induced clones also reacted to common cold coronaviruses.

The sequenced sample was CD4+ T cells from PBMCs cultured without peptide, obtained before COVID-19 vaccination. This TCR was recovered from a human donor who received a COVID-19 vaccine. This chain joins TRBV28 and TRBJ1-1; 9 bases align to TRBD1. Here the CDR3 reads CASSPTRGQGYTEAFF. CDR3 in DNA: TGTGCCAGCAGTCCCACCCGGGGACAGGGATATACTGAAGCTTTCTTT.